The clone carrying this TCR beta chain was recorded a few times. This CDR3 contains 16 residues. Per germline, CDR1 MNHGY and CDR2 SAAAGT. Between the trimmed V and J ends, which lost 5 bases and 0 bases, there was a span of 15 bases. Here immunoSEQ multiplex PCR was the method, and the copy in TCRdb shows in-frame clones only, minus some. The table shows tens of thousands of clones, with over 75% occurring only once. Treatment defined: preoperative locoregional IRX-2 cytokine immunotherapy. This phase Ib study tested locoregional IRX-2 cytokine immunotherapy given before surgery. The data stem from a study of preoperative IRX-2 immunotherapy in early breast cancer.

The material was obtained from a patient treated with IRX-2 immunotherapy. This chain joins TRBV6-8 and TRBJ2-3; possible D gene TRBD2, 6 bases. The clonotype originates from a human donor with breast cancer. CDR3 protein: CASSPGLDPSTDTQYF. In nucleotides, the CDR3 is TGTGCCAGCAGTCCGGGACTTGATCCTAGCACAGATACGCAGTATTTT.